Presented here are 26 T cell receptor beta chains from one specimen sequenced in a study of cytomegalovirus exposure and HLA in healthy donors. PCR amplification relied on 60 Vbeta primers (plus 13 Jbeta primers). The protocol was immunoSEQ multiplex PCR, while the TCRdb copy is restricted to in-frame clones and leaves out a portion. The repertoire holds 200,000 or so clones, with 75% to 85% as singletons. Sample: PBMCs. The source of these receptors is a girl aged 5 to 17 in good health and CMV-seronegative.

The CDR3 is CASSLNAAGSYNSPLHF. The CDR3 coding sequence is TGTGCCAGCAGCTTAAACGCGGCCGGGTCCTATAATTCACCCCTCCACTTT. The chain employs TRBV7-6 and TRBJ1-6; D is unclear. V dropped 2 bases and J dropped 1 base, with 12 bases sitting between them. Germline V lookup: CDR1 SGHVS, CDR2 FNYEAQ. The CDR3 extends over 17 amino acids.

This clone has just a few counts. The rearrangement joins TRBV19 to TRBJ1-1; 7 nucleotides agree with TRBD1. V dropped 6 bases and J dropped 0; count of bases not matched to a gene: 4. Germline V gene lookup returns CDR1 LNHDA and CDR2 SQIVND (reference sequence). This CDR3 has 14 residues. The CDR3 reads CASRTTGLNTEAFF. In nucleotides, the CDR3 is TGTGCCAGTAGAACGACAGGGCTGAACACTGAAGCTTTCTTT.

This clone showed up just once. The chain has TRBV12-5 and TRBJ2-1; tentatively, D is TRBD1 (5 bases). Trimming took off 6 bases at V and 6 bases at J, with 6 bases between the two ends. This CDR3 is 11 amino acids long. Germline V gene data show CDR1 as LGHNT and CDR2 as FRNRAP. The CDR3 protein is CASGRVNEQFF. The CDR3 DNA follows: TGTGCTAGTGGCAGGGTCAATGAGCAGTTCTTC.

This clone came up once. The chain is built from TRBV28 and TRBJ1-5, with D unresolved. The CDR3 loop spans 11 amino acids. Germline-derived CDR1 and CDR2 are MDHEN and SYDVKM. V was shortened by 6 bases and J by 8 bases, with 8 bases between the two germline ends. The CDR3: CASSTGEPQHF. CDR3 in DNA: TGTGCCAGCAGCACCGGGGAGCCCCAGCATTTT.

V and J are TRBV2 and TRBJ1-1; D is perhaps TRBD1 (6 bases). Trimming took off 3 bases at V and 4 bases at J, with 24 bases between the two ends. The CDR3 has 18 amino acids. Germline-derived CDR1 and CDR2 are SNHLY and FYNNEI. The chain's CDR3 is CASSDLVAGAGAGTEAFF. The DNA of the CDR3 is TGTGCCAGCAGTGATTTAGTCGCGGGTGCAGGGGCCGGCACTGAAGCTTTCTTT.

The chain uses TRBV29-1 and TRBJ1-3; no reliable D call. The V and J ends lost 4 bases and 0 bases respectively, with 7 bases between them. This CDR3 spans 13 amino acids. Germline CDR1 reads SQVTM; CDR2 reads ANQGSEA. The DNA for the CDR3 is TGCAGCGTTGGGGCTAACTCTGGAAACACCATATATTTT. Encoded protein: CSVGANSGNTIYF.

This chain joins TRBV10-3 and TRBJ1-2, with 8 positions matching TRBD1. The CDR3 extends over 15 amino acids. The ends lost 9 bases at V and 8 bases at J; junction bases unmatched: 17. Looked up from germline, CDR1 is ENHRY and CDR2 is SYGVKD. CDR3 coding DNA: TGTGCCATTAGCGAGGGGACAGGACGACTATACGGCTACACCTTC. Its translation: CAISEGTGRLYGYTF.

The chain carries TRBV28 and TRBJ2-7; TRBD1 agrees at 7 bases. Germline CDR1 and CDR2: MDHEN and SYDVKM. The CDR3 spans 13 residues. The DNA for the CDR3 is TGTGTCATCACTAGGACAGGCGCTAGCGAGCAGTACTTC. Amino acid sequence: CVITRTGASEQYF.

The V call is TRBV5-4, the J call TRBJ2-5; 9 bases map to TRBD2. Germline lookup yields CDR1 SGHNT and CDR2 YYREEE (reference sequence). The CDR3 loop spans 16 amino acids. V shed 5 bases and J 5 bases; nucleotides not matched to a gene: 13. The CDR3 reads CASRINSGGPGETQYF. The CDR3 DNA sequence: TGTGCCAGCAGAATTAATAGCGGGGGCCCCGGGGAGACCCAGTACTTC.

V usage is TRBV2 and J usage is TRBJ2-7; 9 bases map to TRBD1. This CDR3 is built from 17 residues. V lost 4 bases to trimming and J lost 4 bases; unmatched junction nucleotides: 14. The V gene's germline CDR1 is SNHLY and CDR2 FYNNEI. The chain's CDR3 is CASSGGLDRGGGYEQYF. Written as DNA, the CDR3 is TGTGCCAGCAGTGGGGGACTGGACAGGGGAGGTGGGTACGAGCAGTACTTC.

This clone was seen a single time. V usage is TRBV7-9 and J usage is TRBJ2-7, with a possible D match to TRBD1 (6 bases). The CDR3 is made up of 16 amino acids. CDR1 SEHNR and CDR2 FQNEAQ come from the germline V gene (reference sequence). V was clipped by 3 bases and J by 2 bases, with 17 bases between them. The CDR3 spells CASSFGWTETPYEQYF. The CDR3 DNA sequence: TGTGCCAGCAGCTTTGGCTGGACAGAGACCCCCTACGAGCAGTACTTC.

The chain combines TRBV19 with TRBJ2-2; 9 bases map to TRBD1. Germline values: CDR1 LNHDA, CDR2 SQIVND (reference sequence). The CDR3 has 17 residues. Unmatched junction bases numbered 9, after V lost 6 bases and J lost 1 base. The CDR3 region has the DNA TGTGCCAGTAGGAACCCAGGGGGACAGGGGAACACCGGGGAGCTGTTTTTT. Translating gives CASRNPGGQGNTGELFF.

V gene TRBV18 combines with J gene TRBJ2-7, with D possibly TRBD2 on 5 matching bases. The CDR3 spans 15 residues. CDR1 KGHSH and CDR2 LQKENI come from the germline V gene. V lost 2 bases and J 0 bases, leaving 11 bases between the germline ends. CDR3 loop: CASSPLEGSSYEQYF. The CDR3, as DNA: TGTGCCAGCTCACCATTAGAAGGGAGCTCCTACGAGCAGTACTTC. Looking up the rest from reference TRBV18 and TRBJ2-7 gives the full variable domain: NAGVMQNPRHLVRRRGQEARLRCSPMKGHSHVYWYRQLPEEGLKFMVYLQKENIIDESGMPKERFSAEFPKEGPSILRIQQVVRGDSAAYFCASSPLEGSSYEQYFGPGTRLTVT.

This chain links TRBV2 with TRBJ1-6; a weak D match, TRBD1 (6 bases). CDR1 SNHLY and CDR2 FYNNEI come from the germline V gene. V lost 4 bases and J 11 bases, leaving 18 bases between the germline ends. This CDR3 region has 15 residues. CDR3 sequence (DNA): TGTGCCAGCAGTGTAGGTCTTGAGGACAGCACACCCCTCCACTTT. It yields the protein CASSVGLEDSTPLHF.

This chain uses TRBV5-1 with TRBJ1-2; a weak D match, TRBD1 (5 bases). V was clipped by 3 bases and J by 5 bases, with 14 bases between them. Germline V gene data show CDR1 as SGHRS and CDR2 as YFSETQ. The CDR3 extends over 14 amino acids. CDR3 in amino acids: CASSSPDAGYGYTF. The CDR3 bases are TGCGCCAGCAGCTCGCCGGACGCAGGGTATGGCTACACCTTC.

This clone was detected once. The CDR3 loop is CAFRGGVGELFF. In DNA form, the CDR3 reads TGTGCCTTTCGTGGGGGCGTCGGGGAGCTGTTTTTT. The chain links TRBV30 to TRBJ2-2, with TRBD1 as a possible D gene (6 bases). With 7 bases removed from V and 7 bases from J, the gap between germline ends came to 13 bases. Germline lookup yields CDR1 GTSNPN and CDR2 SVGIG (reference sequence). The CDR3 contains 12 residues. The entire variable domain, with the rest obtained from reference TRBV30 and TRBJ2-2, is as follows: SQTIHQWPATLVQPVGSPLSLECTVEGTSNPNLYWYRQAAGRGLQLLFYSVGIGQISSEVPQNLSASRPQDRQFILSSKKLLLSDSGFYLCAFRGGVGELFFGEGSRLTVL.

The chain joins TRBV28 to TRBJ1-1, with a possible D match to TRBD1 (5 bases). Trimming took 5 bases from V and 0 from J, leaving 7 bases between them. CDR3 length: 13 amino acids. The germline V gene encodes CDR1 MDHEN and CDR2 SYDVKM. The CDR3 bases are TGTGCCAGCAGTGTCAGGGTGAACACTGAAGCTTTCTTT. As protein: CASSVRVNTEAFF.

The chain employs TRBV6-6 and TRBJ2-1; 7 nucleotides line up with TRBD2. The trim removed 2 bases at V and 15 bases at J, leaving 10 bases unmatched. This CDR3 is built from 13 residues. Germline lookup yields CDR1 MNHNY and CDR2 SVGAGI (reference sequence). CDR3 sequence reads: CASSYGETSPPFF. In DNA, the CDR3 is TGTGCCAGCAGTTACGGAGAGACTAGCCCACCGTTCTTC.

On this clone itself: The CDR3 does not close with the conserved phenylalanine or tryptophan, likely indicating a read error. The CDR3 bases are TGTGCCTGGAGTGCAATGGACCAGGGTGGCTACACCCTC. Translating gives CAWSAMDQGGYTL. This chain links TRBV30 with TRBJ1-2; D is perhaps TRBD1 (5 bases). The germline V and J ends were trimmed by 1 base and 7 bases, with 13 bases remaining between them. This CDR3 comprises 13 residues. Germline V gene sequence: CDR1 GTSNPN, CDR2 SVGIG (reference sequence).

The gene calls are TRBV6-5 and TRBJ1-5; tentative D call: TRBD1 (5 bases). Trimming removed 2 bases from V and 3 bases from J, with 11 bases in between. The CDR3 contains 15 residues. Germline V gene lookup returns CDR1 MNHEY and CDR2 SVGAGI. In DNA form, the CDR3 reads TGTGCCAGCAGTTACCACCAGGGAAACAATCAGCCCCAGCATTTT. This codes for CASSYHQGNNQPQHF.

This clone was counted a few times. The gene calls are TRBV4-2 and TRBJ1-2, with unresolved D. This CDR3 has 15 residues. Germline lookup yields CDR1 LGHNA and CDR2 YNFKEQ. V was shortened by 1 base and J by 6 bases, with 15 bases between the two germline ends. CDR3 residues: CASSQVPAQLNGYTF. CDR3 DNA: TGTGCCAGCAGCCAAGTTCCTGCACAGCTCAATGGCTACACCTTC.

The chain's CDR3 is CASSYGGGQLFF. The DNA for the CDR3 is TGTGCCAGCAGTTACGGCGGGGGTCAACTGTTTTTT. This rearrangement joins TRBV6-6 to TRBJ1-4, with D maybe TRBD1 (5 bases). This CDR3 contains 12 residues. Germline V lookup: CDR1 MNHNY, CDR2 SVGAGI (reference sequence). V was clipped by 2 bases and J by 12 bases, with 10 bases between them.

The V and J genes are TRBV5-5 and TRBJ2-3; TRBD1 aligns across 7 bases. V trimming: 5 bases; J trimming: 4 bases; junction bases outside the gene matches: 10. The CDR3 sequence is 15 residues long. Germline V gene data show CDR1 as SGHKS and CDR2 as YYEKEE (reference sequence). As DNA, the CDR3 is TGTGCCAGCAGTAAAGGGGGCGCGGTCGCAGATACGCAGTATTTT. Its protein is CASSKGGAVADTQYF. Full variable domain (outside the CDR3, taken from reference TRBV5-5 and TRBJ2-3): DAGVTQSPTHLIKTRGQQVTLRCSPISGHKSVSWYQQVLGQGPQFIFQYYEKEERGRGNFPDRFSARQFPNYSSELNVNALLLGDSALYLCASSKGGAVADTQYFGPGTRLTVL.

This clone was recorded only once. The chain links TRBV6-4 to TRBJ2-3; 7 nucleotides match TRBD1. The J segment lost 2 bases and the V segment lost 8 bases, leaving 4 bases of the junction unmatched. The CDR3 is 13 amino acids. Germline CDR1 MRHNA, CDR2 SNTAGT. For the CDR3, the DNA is TGTGCCAGCGAGACAGGGACCACAGATACGCAGTATTTT. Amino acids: CASETGTTDTQYF.

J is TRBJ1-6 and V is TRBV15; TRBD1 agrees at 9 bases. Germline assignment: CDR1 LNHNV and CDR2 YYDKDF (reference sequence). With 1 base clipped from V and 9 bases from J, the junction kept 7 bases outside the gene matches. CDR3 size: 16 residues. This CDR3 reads CATSRGTGTGRSPLHF. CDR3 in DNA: TGTGCCACCAGCAGAGGGACGGGGACAGGGCGTTCACCCCTCCACTTT.

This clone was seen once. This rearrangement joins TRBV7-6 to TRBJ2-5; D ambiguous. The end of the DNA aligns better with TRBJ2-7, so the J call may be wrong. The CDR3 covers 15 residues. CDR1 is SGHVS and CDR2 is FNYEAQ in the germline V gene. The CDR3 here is CASSLESTSLDEQYF. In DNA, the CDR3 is TGTGCCAGCAGCTTGGAGTCGACGTCCCTAGACGAGCAGTACTTC.